The TCR beta chain under discussion was sequenced for a study of cytomegalovirus exposure and HLA in healthy donors. Findings and caveats of the study: The authors listed 164 TCR beta chains as cytomegalovirus-associated.

Each of the donors was a healthy bone marrow donor. The CDR3 spans 15 residues. Trimming left V 7 bases short and J 0 bases short, with 13 bases between. CDR1 SNHLY and CDR2 FYNNEI come from the germline V gene. The study ran its PCR with 60 Vbeta and 13 Jbeta primers. The method was immunoSEQ multiplex PCR; TCRdb's version includes in-frame clones alone and lacks a portion of them. Of around 170,000 clones listed, approximately 81% are singletons. Of note for this clone: Its antigen is unknown.

Sequencing was performed on PBMCs. This chain links TRBV2 with TRBJ2-4, with D perhaps TRBD1 (7 bases). This sequence was found in a man in his fifties or sixties in good health and CMV-seronegative. CDR3 nucleotides: TGTGCCAGCACGCGGGACAGCCAAGCCAAAAACATTCAGTACTTC. This encodes CASTRDSQAKNIQYF.